The clone carrying this TCR beta chain turned up a few times. The sample is drawn from a study of CD8+ T cells in alopecia areata. In each case, RNA was isolated and then reverse transcribed into cDNA as the sequencing template. Repertoires were generated with immunoSEQ multiplex PCR, while TCRdb's copy carries only in-frame clones and drops some. This table has 150,000 to 200,000 clones, 60% appearing once. The treatment here: oral pan-JAK inhibitor, 5-10 mg twice daily. The V end lost 2 bases, the J end lost 3 bases, and 17 bases lay between the germline ends. This CDR3 has 16 residues. Per the germline V gene, CDR1 is SGHDN and CDR2 is FVKESK.

The chain uses TRBV14 and TRBJ2-7, with D tentatively TRBD1 or TRBD2 (6 bases each). The material sequenced was CD4+ T cells sorted from blood, taken at week 24, from a patient treated with tofacitinib. The receptor comes from a human donor with alopecia areata. The CDR3 sequence is CASSQRSAGHHYEQYF. Written as DNA, the CDR3 is TGTGCCAGCAGCCAACGCTCGGCGGGACACCACTACGAGCAGTACTTC. Full variable domain (outside the CDR3, taken from reference TRBV14 and TRBJ2-7): EAGVTQFPSHSVIEKGQTVTLRCDPISGHDNLYWYRRVMGKEIKFLLHFVKESKQDESGMPNNRFLAERTGGTYSTLKVQPAELEDSGVYFCASSQRSAGHHYEQYFGPGTRLTVT.